A selection of T cell receptor beta chains follows, all from one sample in a study of cytomegalovirus exposure and HLA in healthy donors. Profiling relied on immunoSEQ multiplex PCR, and the TCRdb table lists in-frame clones only, not all of them. The sample yields over 150,000 clones, about 96% seen once. Specimen: PBMCs. These receptors all stem from a woman aged 18-29 years in good health and CMV-seronegative. Both conserved end residues are part of each CDR3. A D gene is named only where the DNA matches it firmly.

CDR3aa: CASNPGLVSYEQYF
CDR3nt: TGTGCCAGCAACCCGGGACTCGTCTCCTACGAGCAGTACTTC
v_gene: TRBV7-8
j_gene: TRBJ2-7
d_gene: .

CDR3aa: CASSQGLAAPQETQYF
CDR3nt: TGTGCTAGCAGCCAAGGACTAGCGGCGCCCCAAGAGACCCAGTACTTC
v_gene: TRBV7-7
j_gene: TRBJ2-5
d_gene: TRBD2

CDR3aa: CASLSPQGDSNQPQHF
CDR3nt: TGTGCCAGCCTAAGCCCACAGGGAGATAGCAATCAGCCCCAGCATTTT
v_gene: TRBV21-1
j_gene: TRBJ1-5
d_gene: .

CDR3aa: CASSLGRGGLEQYF
CDR3nt: TGCGCCAGCAGCCTGGGGCGGGGGGGCTTAGAGCAGTACTTC
v_gene: TRBV5-1
j_gene: TRBJ2-7
d_gene: TRBD2

CDR3aa: CASSFLKRGRWEPQHF
CDR3nt: TGTGCCAGCAGTTTTCTCAAACGGGGAAGGTGGGAGCCCCAGCATTTT
v_gene: TRBV27
j_gene: TRBJ1-5
d_gene: .

CDR3aa: CASSYLHRQYHYEQYF
CDR3nt: TGTGCCAGCAGTTACCTACACCGACAGTACCATTACGAGCAGTACTTC
v_gene: TRBV6-5
j_gene: TRBJ2-7
d_gene: .

CDR3aa: CATLFMGTGADGYTF
CDR3nt: TGTGCCACCCTCTTTATGGGGACAGGGGCAGATGGCTACACCTTC
v_gene: TRBV6-6
j_gene: TRBJ1-2
d_gene: TRBD1

CDR3aa: CASSKHRTGGSPNEQYF
CDR3nt: TGTGCCAGCAGCAAACACCGGACAGGGGGCAGCCCCAACGAGCAGTACTTC
v_gene: TRBV21-1
j_gene: TRBJ2-7
d_gene: .

CDR3aa: CASSARTPGQGLNEQYF
CDR3nt: TGTGCCAGCAGCGCGCGGACTCCGGGACAGGGATTGAACGAGCAGTACTTC
v_gene: TRBV5-4
j_gene: TRBJ2-7
d_gene: TRBD1

CDR3aa: CASSIGAGGQETQYF
CDR3nt: TGTGCCAGTAGTATTGGGGCGGGGGGTCAAGAGACCCAGTACTTC
v_gene: TRBV19
j_gene: TRBJ2-5
d_gene: TRBD2

CDR3aa: CASSIGGGDQPQHF
CDR3nt: TGTGCCAGTAGTATAGGAGGGGGCGATCAGCCCCAGCATTTT
v_gene: TRBV19
j_gene: TRBJ1-5
d_gene: TRBD1

CDR3aa: CASTPTGEGNQPQHF
CDR3nt: TGTGCCAGCACCCCAACAGGGGAAGGAAATCAGCCCCAGCATTTT
v_gene: TRBV27
j_gene: TRBJ1-5
d_gene: TRBD1

CDR3aa: CASSVVSGGLSNYGYTF
CDR3nt: TGTGCCAGCAGCGTAGTTTCAGGGGGCCTTTCTAACTATGGCTACACCTTC
v_gene: TRBV9
j_gene: TRBJ1-2
d_gene: TRBD1

CDR3aa: CAASGRQGFYGYTF
CDR3nt: TGTGCCGCCTCAGGCCGACAGGGGTTCTATGGCTACACCTTC
v_gene: TRBV7-2
j_gene: TRBJ1-2
d_gene: TRBD1

CDR3aa: CASRGQGGKEKLFF
CDR3nt: TGTGCCAGCAGGGGACAGGGCGGGAAGGAAAAACTGTTTTTT
v_gene: TRBV2
j_gene: TRBJ1-4
d_gene: TRBD1

CDR3aa: CASSPRAGEIYGYTF
CDR3nt: TGTGCCAGTAGTCCTCGGGCGGGGGAGATCTATGGCTACACCTTC
v_gene: TRBV19
j_gene: TRBJ1-2
d_gene: .